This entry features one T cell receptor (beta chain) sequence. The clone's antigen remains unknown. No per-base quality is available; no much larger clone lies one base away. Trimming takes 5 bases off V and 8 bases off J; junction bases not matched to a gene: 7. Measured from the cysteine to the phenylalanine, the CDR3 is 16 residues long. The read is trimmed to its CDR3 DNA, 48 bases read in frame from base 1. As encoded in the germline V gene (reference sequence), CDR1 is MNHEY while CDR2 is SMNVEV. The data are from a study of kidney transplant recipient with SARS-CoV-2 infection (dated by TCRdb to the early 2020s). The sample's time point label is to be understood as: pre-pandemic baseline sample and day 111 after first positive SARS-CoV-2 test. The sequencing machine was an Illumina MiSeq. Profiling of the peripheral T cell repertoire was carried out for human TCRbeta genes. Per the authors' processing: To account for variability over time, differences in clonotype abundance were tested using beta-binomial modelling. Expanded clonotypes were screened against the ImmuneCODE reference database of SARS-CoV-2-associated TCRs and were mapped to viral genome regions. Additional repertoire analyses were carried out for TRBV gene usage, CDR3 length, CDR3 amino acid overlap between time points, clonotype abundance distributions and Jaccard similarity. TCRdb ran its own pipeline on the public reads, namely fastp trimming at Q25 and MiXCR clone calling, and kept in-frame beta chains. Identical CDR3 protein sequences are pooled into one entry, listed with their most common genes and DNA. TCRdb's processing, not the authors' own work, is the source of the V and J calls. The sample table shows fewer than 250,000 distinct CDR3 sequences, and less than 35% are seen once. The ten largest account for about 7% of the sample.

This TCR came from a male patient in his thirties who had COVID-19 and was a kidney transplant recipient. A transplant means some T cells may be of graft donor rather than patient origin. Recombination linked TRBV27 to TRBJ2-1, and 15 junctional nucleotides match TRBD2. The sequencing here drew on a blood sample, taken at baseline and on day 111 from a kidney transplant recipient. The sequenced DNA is TGTGCCAGCAGTCCAGGACTAGCGGGAGGGCCTTATGAGCAGTTCTTC. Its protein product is CASSPGLAGGPYEQFF.